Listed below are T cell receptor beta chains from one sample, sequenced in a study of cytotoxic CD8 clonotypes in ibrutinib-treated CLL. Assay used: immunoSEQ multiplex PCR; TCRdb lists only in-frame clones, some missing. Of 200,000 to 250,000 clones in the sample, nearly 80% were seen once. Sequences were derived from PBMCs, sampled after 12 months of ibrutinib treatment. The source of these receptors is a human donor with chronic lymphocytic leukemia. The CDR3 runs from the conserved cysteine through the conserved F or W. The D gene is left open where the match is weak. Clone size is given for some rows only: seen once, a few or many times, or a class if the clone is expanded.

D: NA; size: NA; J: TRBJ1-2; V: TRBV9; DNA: TGTGCCAGCAGCGAACTCAACTCCGGAAGAAAGTACGGCTACACCTTC; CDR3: CASSELNSGRKYGYTF
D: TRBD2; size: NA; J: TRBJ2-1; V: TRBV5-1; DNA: TGCGCCAGCAGCTTGGATGTGGGAGGGTTGAATGAGCAGTTCTTC; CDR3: CASSLDVGGLNEQFF
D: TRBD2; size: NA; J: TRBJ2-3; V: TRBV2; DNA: TGTGCCAGCAAACCGGGACTAGCGGGGGGGCAGATTGAGTATTTT; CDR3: CASKPGLAGGQIEYF
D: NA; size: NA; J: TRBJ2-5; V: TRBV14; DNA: TGTGCCAGCAGCCAAGATAAGTCAGGGCCTTGGAGGGAGACCCAGTACTTC; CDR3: CASSQDKSGPWRETQYF
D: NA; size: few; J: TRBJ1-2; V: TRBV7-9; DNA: TGTGCCAGCAGCTTATCGATGGATGGCTACACCTTC; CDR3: CASSLSMDGYTF
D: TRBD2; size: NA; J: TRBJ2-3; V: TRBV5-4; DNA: TGTGCCAGCAGCTTGGGTCCTAGCGGAGATACGCAGTATTTT; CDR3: CASSLGPSGDTQYF
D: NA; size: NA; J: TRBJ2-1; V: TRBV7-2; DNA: TGTGCCAGCAGCTTAGGTCTAGGGTCCCCCTACAATGAGCAGTTCTTC; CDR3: CASSLGLGSPYNEQFF
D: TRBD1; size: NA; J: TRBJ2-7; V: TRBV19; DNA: TGTGCCAGTAGTAAATACAGGGGTTATCTGGACGAGCAGTACTTC; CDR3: CASSKYRGYLDEQYF
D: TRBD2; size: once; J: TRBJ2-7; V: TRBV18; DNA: TGTGCCAGCTCACCAAACCAGGGACTAGCGGAACTCTACGAGCAGTACTTC; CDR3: CASSPNQGLAELYEQYF
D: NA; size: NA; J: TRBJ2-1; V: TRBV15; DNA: TGTGCCACCAGCAAATTAGACTGGGGCAATGAGCAGTTCTTC; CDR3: CATSKLDWGNEQFF
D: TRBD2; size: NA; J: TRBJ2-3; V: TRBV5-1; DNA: TGCGCCAGCAGCTTGGAACTAGCGGATACGCAGTATTTT; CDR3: CASSLELADTQYF
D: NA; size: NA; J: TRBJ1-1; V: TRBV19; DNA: TGTGCCAGTAGACAGCTAATGAACACTGAAGCTTTCTTT; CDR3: CASRQLMNTEAFF
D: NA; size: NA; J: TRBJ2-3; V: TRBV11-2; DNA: TGTGCCAGCAGCTTAGATTGGGTGGATACGCAGTATTTT; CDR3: CASSLDWVDTQYF
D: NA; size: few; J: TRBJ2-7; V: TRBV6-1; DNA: TGTGCCACAGCCTACCAGACGGGGGCGCGCGAGCAGTACTTC; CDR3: CATAYQTGAREQYF
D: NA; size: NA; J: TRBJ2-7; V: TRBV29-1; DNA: TGCAGCGTTGAAGATCGATTTCGGGACAAGGCCCCCTACGAGCAGTACTTC; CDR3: CSVEDRFRDKAPYEQYF
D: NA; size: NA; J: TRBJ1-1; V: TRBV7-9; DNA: TGTGCCAGCAGCCAGGAAAATGAAGCTTTCTTT; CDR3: CASSQENEAFF
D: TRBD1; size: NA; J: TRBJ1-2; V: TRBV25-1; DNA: TGTGCCAGCAGTAAAGACAGGGGCCGCGGCTACACCTTC; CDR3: CASSKDRGRGYTF
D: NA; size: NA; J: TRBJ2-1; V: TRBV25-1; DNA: TGTGCCAGCAGTCCTCCGGGACTCGGAGAGGGGGAGCAGTTCTTC; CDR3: CASSPPGLGEGEQFF
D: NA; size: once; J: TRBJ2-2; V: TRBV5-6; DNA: TGTGCCAGCAGCGGTGGCGGGGAGCTGTTTTTT; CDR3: CASSGGGELFF
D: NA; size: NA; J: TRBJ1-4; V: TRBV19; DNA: TGTGCCAGTAGTAGGATGCTCAAGGAAAAACTGTTTTTT; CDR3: CASSRMLKEKLFF
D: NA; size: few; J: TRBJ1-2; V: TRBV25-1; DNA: TGTGCCAGCAGTGAACACGACAGCCTCTATGGCTACACCTTC; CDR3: CASSEHDSLYGYTF
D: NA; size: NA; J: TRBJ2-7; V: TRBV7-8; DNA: TGTGCCAGCAGCCCTAGACTTACTCCGGACGAGCAGTACTTC; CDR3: CASSPRLTPDEQYF
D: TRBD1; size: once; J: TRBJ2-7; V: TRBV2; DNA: TGTGCCAGCAGTGGACAGGGAAGCTCCTACGAGCAGTACTTC; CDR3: CASSGQGSSYEQYF
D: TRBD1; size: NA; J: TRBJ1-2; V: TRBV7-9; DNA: TGTGCCAGCAGCGCTCCCGGGACAGGGGGCAGTGGCTACACCTTC; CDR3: CASSAPGTGGSGYTF
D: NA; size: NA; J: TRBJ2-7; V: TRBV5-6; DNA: TGTGCCAGCAGCTTGGTTGGCAGCTCCTACGAGCAGTACTTC; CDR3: CASSLVGSSYEQYF